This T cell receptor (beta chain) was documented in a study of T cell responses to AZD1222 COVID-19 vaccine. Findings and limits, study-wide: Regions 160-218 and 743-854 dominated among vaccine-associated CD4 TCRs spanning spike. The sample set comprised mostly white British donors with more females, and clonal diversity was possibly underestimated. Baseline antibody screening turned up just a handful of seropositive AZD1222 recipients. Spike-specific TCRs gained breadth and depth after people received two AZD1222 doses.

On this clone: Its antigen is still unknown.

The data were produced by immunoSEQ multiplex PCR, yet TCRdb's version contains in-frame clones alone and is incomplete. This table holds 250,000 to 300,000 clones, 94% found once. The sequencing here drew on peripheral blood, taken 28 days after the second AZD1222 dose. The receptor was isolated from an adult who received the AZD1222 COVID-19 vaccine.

CDR3 coding DNA: TGTGCCAGCAGCGTACTTTTGGGAGAGACCCAGTACTTC. This translates into CASSVLLGETQYF. The chain is built from TRBV9 and TRBJ2-5; D gene unclear. Trimming removed 1 base at V and 4 bases at J, with 8 bases between. The CDR3 is 13 amino acids. Germline-derived CDR1 and CDR2 are SGDLS and YYNGEE.